This T cell receptor (beta chain) derives from a study of OX40 agonist ivuxolimab in advanced cancers. Study background: Three patients showed partial responses: one hepatocellular carcinoma and two cutaneous melanoma cases.

Turning to this clone: Antigen unknown.

Study outcomes and limitations: Within 6 weeks, CD4+ and CD8+ blood T cells expanded clonally at 0.1 to 3.0 mg/kg.

The CDR3 runs 15 residues. V lost 1 base and J lost 1; bases outside the gene matches: 3. Germline V lookup: CDR1 LNHDA, CDR2 SQIVND (reference sequence). Measured with immunoSEQ multiplex PCR; TCRdb has only the in-frame clones, and not every one. The sample consists of about 82,000 clones, 80% to 95% of them appearing once. V and J are TRBV19 and TRBJ1-1, with TRBD1 matching over 7 bases. Material: CD4+ or CD8+ T cells sorted from blood, obtained in a trial of the OX40 agonist ivuxolimab. The origin of this receptor is an adult with an advanced solid tumor such as melanoma, head and neck, liver or kidney cancer. The CDR3 spells CASSIVDRANTEAFF. The CDR3 nucleotides are TGTGCCAGTAGTATAGTTGACAGGGCGAACACTGAAGCTTTCTTT.